These 11 T cell receptor beta chains share one sample of origin, sequenced in a study of T-cell memory formation after mild COVID-19 (dated by TCRdb to the early 2020s). The library came from 5' RACE. Sequencing was performed on an Illumina NovaSeq 6000. TCRdb's own reprocessing of the public reads used fastp at Q25 and MiXCR and kept productive beta chains. Merged by CDR3 protein, the rows form single entries marked with the most common genes and DNA. The sample table holds over 130,000 distinct CDR3 sequences, of which 14% to 15% were seen once. The ten largest make up around 28% of the sample. The sample consisted of PBMCs or a T cell subset sorted from them (not recorded which). The receptors were gathered from an adult woman who had mild COVID-19 (a few samples of this study predate the infection). The sample titles of this study are shuffled in the database, so cell type and time point are left out; the donor was told from shared clones.

The chain employs TRBV7-8 and TRBJ1-1, with D perhaps TRBD1 (5 bases). CDR3 length: 11 amino acids. The germline CDR1 and CDR2 sequences are SGHVS and FQNEAQ. Trimming shortened V by 5 bases and J by 6 bases, and 7 bases separated the two germline ends. The CDR3 DNA reads TGTGCCAGCAGCCCGGGGGCTGAAGCTTTCTTT. Translating gives CASSPGAEAFF.

In this sample, this clonotype turned up many times. This chain joins TRBV24-1 and TRBJ2-1; 9 bases agree with TRBD2. V shed 6 bases and J 4 bases; nucleotides not matched to a gene: 12. From germline, CDR1 is KGHDR and CDR2 SFDVKD. This CDR3 has 17 residues. The CDR3 is CATSTLGVAGEYNEQFF. CDR3 DNA: TGTGCCACCAGTACACTTGGTGTAGCGGGAGAATACAATGAGCAGTTCTTC.

This clonotype was observed a few times. The chain combines TRBV27 with TRBJ1-1, with D hard to call. The V end was cut by 4 bases, the J end by 5 bases, with 17 bases between. The length of the CDR3 is 15 residues. Germline lookup yields CDR1 MNHEY and CDR2 SMNVEV (reference sequence). CDR3: CASSSEASRWTEAFF. CDR3 DNA: TGTGCCAGCAGTTCCGAGGCATCGCGGTGGACTGAAGCTTTCTTT.

The chain links TRBV6-6 to TRBJ1-4, with 7 bases lining up with TRBD1. V was pared by 0 bases and J by 3 bases, with 4 bases of the junction left unmatched. Germline loops: CDR1 MNHNY, CDR2 SVGAGI (reference sequence). The CDR3 has 16 residues. The CDR3 nucleotides read TGTGCCAGCAGTTACTCGTTTGGGACAGCTAATGAAAAACTGTTTTTT. This encodes CASSYSFGTANEKLFF.

The DNA for the CDR3 is TGTGCCAGCAAGGAGACTAGCACAGATACGCAGTATTTT. Translating it yields CASKETSTDTQYF. V gene TRBV6-6 combines with J gene TRBJ2-3; no firm D call. V lost 7 bases and J lost 0, with 8 bases in between. The CDR3 sequence is 13 residues long. Germline assignment: CDR1 MNHNY and CDR2 SVGAGI (reference sequence).

The V and J genes are TRBV10-3 and TRBJ1-1; perhaps TRBD1 as D (5 bases). V was clipped by 6 bases and J by 6 bases, with 26 bases between them. Germline lookup yields CDR1 ENHRY and CDR2 SYGVKD. This CDR3 is 17 amino acids long. This CDR3 reads CAISDPNFQGFGPEAFF. DNA for the CDR3: TGTGCCATCAGCGATCCCAACTTCCAGGGTTTTGGGCCTGAAGCTTTCTTT.

The rearrangement joins TRBV20-1 to TRBJ2-1; D may be TRBD2 (7 bases). The CDR3 length is 19 residues. V lost 1 base, J lost 0 bases, and 22 bases lay in between. CDR1 and CDR2 from the germline V gene are DFQATT and SNEGSKA (reference sequence). CDR3 region: CSARVGAGGGPNSYNEQFF. CDR3 sequence (DNA): TGCAGTGCTAGAGTTGGGGCGGGCGGGGGCCCCAACTCCTACAATGAGCAGTTCTTC.

This clonotype was seen ten or more times. The CDR3 DNA is TGTGCCAGCGGAGAGGGACTTTTTGAAGCTTTCTTT. Translated, it gives CASGEGLFEAFF. The chain carries TRBV6-5 and TRBJ1-1, with D perhaps TRBD1 (5 bases). Trimming pared 8 bases from V and 7 bases from J, leaving 14 bases between. CDR3 size: 12 residues. CDR1 MNHEY and CDR2 SVGAGI come from the germline V gene.

In its sample, this clonotype was seen a few times. The V gene is TRBV6-5, the J gene TRBJ1-6; tentative D call: TRBD1 (6 bases). The germline V gene has CDR1 MNHEY and CDR2 SVGAGI. The CDR3 has 14 residues. V was trimmed by 7 bases and J by 7 bases, leaving 14 bases between them. The chain's CDR3 is CASTSQGSNSPLHF. The DNA for the CDR3 is TGTGCCAGCACCTCCCAGGGGAGCAATTCACCCCTCCACTTT.

This clonotype has a handful of counts. The J gene is TRBJ2-1, the V gene TRBV12-3 or TRBV12-4; 9 bases agree with TRBD2. This CDR3 is 15 amino acids long. Germline trimming cut 5 bases from V and 9 bases from J; bases unmatched to any gene: 11. This chain's CDR3 is CASSLGGGARGEQFF. In nucleotides, the CDR3 is TGTGCCAGCAGTCTTGGCGGGGGGGCTAGGGGTGAGCAGTTCTTC.

This chain uses TRBV7-9 with TRBJ2-3; 12 bases agree with TRBD2. The V gene end was trimmed by 5 bases and the J gene end by 1 base; junction bases not matched to a gene: 13. In germline, CDR1 is SEHNR, CDR2 FQNEAQ (reference sequence). The CDR3 length is 19 residues. The CDR3: CASSPRLAGDDLGTDTQYF. Here the CDR3 DNA reads TGTGCCAGCAGCCCTAGACTAGCGGGAGACGATTTGGGCACAGATACGCAGTATTTT.